This TCR beta chain came from a study of blood T cell repertoires in COVID-19. Across the whole study: The United States, Italy and Spain provided the acute and convalescent COVID-19 samples. PBMCs, B-cell-depleted T cells, or T cells provided the cDNA or gDNA that made up the material.

In the authors' workflow: Reference gene primer amplification gave nucleated cell count estimates. Clones were sequenced by immunoSEQ multiplex PCR, and TCRdb holds only the in-frame ones, with some missing. V and J calls plus clone size are reproduced from that table; the DNA served to infer D and trimming. The sample consists of around 110,000 clones, about 79% of them appearing once. This CDR3 is 14 amino acids long. Germline lookup yields CDR1 DFQATT and CDR2 SNEGSKA (reference sequence). The germline V and J ends were trimmed by 3 bases and 5 bases, with 14 bases remaining between them. The sequencing input was peripheral blood. The V and J genes are TRBV20-1 and TRBJ2-1; a weak D match, TRBD1 (5 bases). This sequence was found in a woman between 65 and 79 years old with acute or convalescent COVID-19. The CDR3 protein is CSASLPRGNNEQFF. CDR3 DNA: TGCAGTGCTAGTCTGCCTAGGGGAAACAATGAGCAGTTCTTC.